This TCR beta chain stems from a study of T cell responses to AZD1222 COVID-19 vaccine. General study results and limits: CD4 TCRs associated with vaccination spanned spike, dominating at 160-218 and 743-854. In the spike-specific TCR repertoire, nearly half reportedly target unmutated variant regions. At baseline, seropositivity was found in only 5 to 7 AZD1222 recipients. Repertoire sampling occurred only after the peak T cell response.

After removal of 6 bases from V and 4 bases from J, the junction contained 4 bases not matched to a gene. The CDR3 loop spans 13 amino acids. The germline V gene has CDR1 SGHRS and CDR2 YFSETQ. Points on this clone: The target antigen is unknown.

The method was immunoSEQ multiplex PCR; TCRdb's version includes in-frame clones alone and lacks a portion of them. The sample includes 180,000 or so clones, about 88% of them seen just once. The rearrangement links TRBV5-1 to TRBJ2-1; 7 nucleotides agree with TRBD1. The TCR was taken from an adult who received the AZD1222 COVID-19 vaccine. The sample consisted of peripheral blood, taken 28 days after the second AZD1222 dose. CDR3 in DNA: TGCGCCAGCACCTCGGACAGGTACAATGAGCAGTTCTTC. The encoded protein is CASTSDRYNEQFF.